The 27 T cell receptor beta chains below all came from one sample that was sequenced in a study of cytomegalovirus exposure and HLA in healthy donors (dated by TCRdb to the late 2010s). Library method: the immunoSEQ multiplex PCR assay. For the multiplex PCR, a mixture combining 60 forward primers for TCR Vbeta segments and 13 reverse primers for TCR Jbeta segments was used. TCRdb's version of the immuneACCESS table is confined to in-frame rearrangements and falls short of the full clone set. An unresolved V gene accounts for under half of the shortfall where checked; the remainder is of unknown origin. For this sample there are more than 70,000 clones; about 80% appear just once. The leading ten clones occupy roughly 3% of the sample. Sequencing input: PBMCs. The receptors were sampled from a man aged 50 or older in good health and CMV-seropositive.

This chain links TRBV5-6 with TRBJ1-1; TRBD1 might be the D (6 bases). Trimming pared 3 bases from V and 4 bases from J, leaving 7 bases between. The CDR3 consists of 12 residues. Germline V lookup: CDR1 SGHDT, CDR2 YYEEEE. The CDR3 loop reads CASSYRVTEAFF. DNA of the CDR3: TGTGCCAGCAGCTACAGGGTCACTGAAGCTTTCTTT.

The gene calls are TRBV4-1 and TRBJ2-7; 7 nucleotides line up with TRBD1. The CDR3 has 15 amino acids. V was pared by 3 bases and J by 1 base, with 6 bases of the junction left unmatched. CDR1 is MGHRA and CDR2 is YSYEKL in the germline V gene. The CDR3 coding sequence is TGCGCCAGCAGCCATAGAGGGGGCGGGTCCTACGAGCAGTACTTC. Translating gives CASSHRGGGSYEQYF.

The chain uses TRBV6-5 and TRBJ2-7; D is unresolved. Germline values: CDR1 MNHEY, CDR2 SVGAGI. The ends were cut back, 6 bases at V and 5 bases at J, with 17 bases in the middle. The CDR3 length is 14 residues. This CDR3 is CASRILLQAHEQYF. The CDR3 coding sequence is TGTGCCAGCAGGATCTTGCTCCAGGCCCACGAGCAGTACTTC.

This clone appeared a few times. The V call is TRBV25-1, the J call TRBJ2-1; 9 bases are a match to TRBD1. Germline CDR1 and CDR2: MGHDK and SYGVNS. Trimming took 4 bases from V and 4 from J; bases not matched to a gene: 8. CDR3 length: 16 amino acids. CDR3 sequence reads: CASSGSIGTGYNEQFF. The CDR3, as DNA: TGTGCCAGCAGTGGGAGCATCGGGACAGGGTACAATGAGCAGTTCTTC.

Only one count was recorded for this clone. This same CDR3 is encoded by further DNA sequences in the sample. The rearrangement links TRBV18 to TRBJ2-5; 9 positions match TRBD1. Germline CDR1 reads KGHSH; CDR2 reads LQKENI. The length of the CDR3 is 13 residues. Germline trimming cut 3 bases from V and 4 bases from J; bases unmatched to any gene: 0. CDR3 region: CASSPGQGETQYF. CDR3 in DNA: TGTGCCAGCTCACCGGGACAGGGAGAGACCCAGTACTTC.

The chain has TRBV30 and TRBJ1-5, with a tentative D call TRBD1 (5 bases). This CDR3 has 14 amino acids. V was clipped by 5 bases and J by 3 bases, with 14 bases between them. CDR1 and CDR2 from the germline V gene are GTSNPN and SVGIG (reference sequence). CDR3 sequence (DNA): TGTGCCTGGGGGGAGGGACGGAACAATCAGCCCCAGCATTTT. Protein product: CAWGEGRNNQPQHF.

This rearrangement joins TRBV25-1 to TRBJ2-7, with TRBD1 as a possible D gene (5 bases). The CDR3 runs 13 residues. V lost 0 bases and J lost 6, with 9 bases in between. CDR1 and CDR2 (germline): MGHDK, SYGVNS. The CDR3 protein is CASSEYGAGEQYF. CDR3 sequence (DNA): TGTGCCAGCAGTGAATATGGGGCCGGCGAGCAGTACTTC.

This clone was recorded only once. The genes are TRBV29-1 and TRBJ2-2; possible D gene TRBD1, 6 bases. CDR3 length: 12 residues. The germline V gene has CDR1 SQVTM and CDR2 ANQGSEA. The V and J ends lost 7 bases and 7 bases respectively, with 13 bases between them. DNA of the CDR3: TGCAGCGGTATTCAGGGGAACGGGGAGCTGTTTTTT. Its translation: CSGIQGNGELFF.

This clone was seen just once. The chain is built from TRBV18 and TRBJ2-1, with D perhaps TRBD1 (6 bases). Germline V gives CDR1 KGHSH, CDR2 LQKENI. V lost 3 bases and J lost 2, with 17 bases in between. CDR3 length: 17 amino acids. CDR3 in amino acids: CASSPKQGDKAYNEQFF. As DNA, the CDR3 is TGTGCCAGCTCACCGAAACAGGGCGACAAGGCCTACAATGAGCAGTTCTTC. Full variable domain (remainder filled in from reference TRBV18 and TRBJ2-1): NAGVMQNPRHLVRRRGQEARLRCSPMKGHSHVYWYRQLPEEGLKFMVYLQKENIIDESGMPKERFSAEFPKEGPSILRIQQVVRGDSAAYFCASSPKQGDKAYNEQFFGPGTRLTVL.

This clone was observed once. This rearrangement joins TRBV11-2 to TRBJ1-6; 8 positions match TRBD1. This CDR3 comprises 15 residues. Germline values: CDR1 SGHAT, CDR2 FQNNGV. V dropped 5 bases and J dropped 6; count of bases not matched to a gene: 6. CDR3 sequence: CASSIGQGPNSPLHF. The CDR3 DNA reads as TGTGCCAGCAGCATCGGACAGGGACCTAATTCACCCCTCCACTTT.

CDR3 sequence (DNA): TGTGCCAGCAGCGTAGTCCAGGGGGTGACTGAAGCTTTCTTT. Amino acid sequence: CASSVVQGVTEAFF. The J gene is TRBJ1-1, the V gene TRBV9; TRBD1 matches 7 bases. The ends lost 0 bases at V and 5 bases at J; junction bases unmatched: 4. The CDR3 covers 14 residues. The germline gives CDR1 SGDLS, CDR2 YYNGEE.

The V call is TRBV4-1, the J call TRBJ1-1, with D perhaps matching TRBD1 (5 bases). Per germline, CDR1 MGHRA and CDR2 YSYEKL. The CDR3 sequence is 15 residues long. V gave up 3 bases and J gave up 2 bases, with 13 bases separating them. The CDR3 nucleotides read TGCGCCAGCAGCCAGGGGGGAGGGGCTAACACTGAAGCTTTCTTT. It codes for CASSQGGGANTEAFF.

J is TRBJ2-7 and V is TRBV4-2; 11 bases map to TRBD2. The CDR3 length is 16 residues. The V gene end was trimmed by 4 bases and the J gene end by 2 bases; junction bases not matched to a gene: 7. Germline CDR1 is LGHNA and CDR2 is YNFKEQ. DNA for the CDR3: TGTGCCAGCAGCCGGGACGGGACTAGCGGAGCCTACGAGCAGTACTTC. This gives the protein CASSRDGTSGAYEQYF.

V gene TRBV6-1 combines with J gene TRBJ2-7, with D hard to call. Germline lookup yields CDR1 MNHNS and CDR2 SASEGT. The CDR3 contains 14 residues. Trimming stripped 6 bases from V and 2 bases from J, with 14 bases between. The CDR3 loop is CASSREIVAYEQYF. CDR3 in DNA: TGTGCCAGCAGCCGAGAGATAGTCGCCTACGAGCAGTACTTC.

The chain carries TRBV7-3 and TRBJ2-2; a possible D gene is TRBD2 (5 bases). Trimming pared 2 bases from V and 0 bases from J, leaving 13 bases between. This CDR3 comprises 17 residues. Germline CDR1 reads SGHTA; CDR2 reads FQGTGA. The CDR3 loop reads CASSLDISVSNTGELFF. CDR3 DNA sequence: TGTGCCAGCAGCTTAGATATTAGCGTATCGAACACCGGGGAGCTGTTTTTT.

As for this clone: One junction end disagrees with the germline gene, perhaps due to a read error. CDR3 region: CASSFSVNQPQHF. The CDR3 DNA follows: TGTGCTAGCAGCTTCTCGGTCAATCAGCCCCAGCATTTT. The rearrangement uses TRBV7-7 and TRBJ1-5; no clear D gene. The CDR3 totals 13 residues. Germline values: CDR1 SSHAT, CDR2 FNYEAQ (reference sequence).

There are a few counts of this clone. The chain uses TRBV4-1 and TRBJ2-1; D unclear. With 1 base removed from V and 8 bases from J, the gap between germline ends came to 18 bases. This CDR3 spans 16 amino acids. The germline gives CDR1 MGHRA, CDR2 YSYEKL. Here the CDR3 DNA reads TGCGCCAGCAGCCAAGTAGTTACTTTTAGAAGCGATGAGCAGTTCTTC. Its protein product is CASSQVVTFRSDEQFF.

Relative to its sample, this clone is medium-sized. The chain joins TRBV7-2 to TRBJ2-1; the match to TRBD2 covers 10 bases. The V segment lost 5 bases and the J segment 7 bases; nucleotides outside the gene matches: 11. Germline V CDR1 and CDR2: SGHTA, FQGNSA. The CDR3 covers 16 residues. CDR3 sequence reads: CASSRISGRNPNEQFF. For the CDR3, the DNA is TGTGCCAGCAGCCGAATTAGCGGGAGGAATCCGAATGAGCAGTTCTTC.

V usage is TRBV2 and J usage is TRBJ2-3; no clear D. The CDR3 length is 14 residues. V dropped 0 bases and J dropped 8 bases, with 12 bases sitting between them. CDR1 is SNHLY, CDR2 FYNNEI, per germline. The CDR3 sequence: CASSEALADGTQYF. DNA of the CDR3: TGTGCCAGCAGTGAAGCGCTGGCAGATGGTACGCAGTATTTT.

This clone was recorded once. The CDR3 DNA is TGTGCCAGCAGTGAATGGGGGGGGGCGCGGGACACTGAAGCTTTCTTT. Residues: CASSEWGGARDTEAFF. The chain joins TRBV25-1 to TRBJ1-1, with D possibly TRBD1 on 6 matching bases. Trimming took off 1 base at V and 3 bases at J, with 15 bases between the two ends. Germline values: CDR1 MGHDK, CDR2 SYGVNS. The CDR3 sequence is 16 residues long.

CDR3 residues: CASSQPPGLALGGDYNEQFF. CDR3 sequence (DNA): TGTGCCAGCAGCCAACCACCGGGACTAGCCTTAGGCGGGGACTACAATGAGCAGTTCTTC. The chain carries TRBV4-2 and TRBJ2-1, with 9 bases lining up with TRBD2. CDR3 size: 20 residues. CDR1 is LGHNA, CDR2 YNFKEQ, per germline. V dropped 2 bases and J dropped 3; count of bases not matched to a gene: 17.

This clone was seen more than once but under ten times. The chain recombines TRBV5-4 with TRBJ2-1, with 12 nucleotides matching TRBD2. Per germline, CDR1 SGHNT and CDR2 YYREEE (reference sequence). The CDR3 runs to 16 residues. V lost 6 bases, J lost 2 bases, and 6 bases stayed unmatched. CDR3 coding DNA: TGTGCCAGCAACGAGGGACTAGCGGGTACCTACAATGAGCAGTTCTTC. Amino acid sequence: CASNEGLAGTYNEQFF.

V usage is TRBV13 and J usage is TRBJ1-2, with TRBD1 identical over 10 bases. This CDR3 has 15 residues. V dropped 5 bases and J dropped 5; count of bases not matched to a gene: 8. Per germline, CDR1 PRHDT and CDR2 FYEKMQ (reference sequence). The CDR3 reads CASSIWTGGGYGYTF. CDR3 DNA: TGTGCCAGCAGCATCTGGACAGGGGGGGGATATGGCTACACCTTC.

CDR3 DNA sequence: TGTGCCAGCAGCTTAGGGACTAGCGTCACCGGGGAGCTGTTTTTT. Translated: CASSLGTSVTGELFF. V usage is TRBV7-3 and J usage is TRBJ2-2; 10 bases match TRBD2. This CDR3 contains 15 residues. J lost 4 bases, V lost 2 bases, and 1 base had no gene match. Germline V gives CDR1 SGHTA, CDR2 FQGTGA.

The chain carries TRBV6-6 and TRBJ1-4; the D is unclear. This CDR3 is 11 amino acids long. The germline V gene has CDR1 MNHNY and CDR2 SVGAGI (reference sequence). V was clipped by 10 bases and J by 9 bases, with 12 bases between them. CDR3 residues: CATNDSKKLFF. In DNA, the CDR3 is TGTGCCACCAACGACTCGAAAAAACTGTTTTTT.

The V call is TRBV4-1, the J call TRBJ2-7; D perhaps matches TRBD1 (5 bases). The CDR3 consists of 13 residues. Trimming left V 2 bases short and J 4 bases short, with 9 bases between. Germline V gene data show CDR1 as MGHRA and CDR2 as YSYEKL. The CDR3 nucleotides read TGCGCCAGCAGCCAATCAGACAGTTACGAGCAGTACTTC. This sequence encodes CASSQSDSYEQYF.

This sequence joins TRBV7-2 and TRBJ2-3; D is possibly TRBD1 (5 bases). Trimming shortened V by 5 bases and J by 0 bases, and 9 bases separated the two germline ends. This CDR3 contains 14 residues. Germline loops: CDR1 SGHTA, CDR2 FQGNSA. CDR3 nucleotides: TGTGCCAGCAGCCAAAGGACAAGCACAGATACGCAGTATTTT. Amino acid sequence: CASSQRTSTDTQYF.